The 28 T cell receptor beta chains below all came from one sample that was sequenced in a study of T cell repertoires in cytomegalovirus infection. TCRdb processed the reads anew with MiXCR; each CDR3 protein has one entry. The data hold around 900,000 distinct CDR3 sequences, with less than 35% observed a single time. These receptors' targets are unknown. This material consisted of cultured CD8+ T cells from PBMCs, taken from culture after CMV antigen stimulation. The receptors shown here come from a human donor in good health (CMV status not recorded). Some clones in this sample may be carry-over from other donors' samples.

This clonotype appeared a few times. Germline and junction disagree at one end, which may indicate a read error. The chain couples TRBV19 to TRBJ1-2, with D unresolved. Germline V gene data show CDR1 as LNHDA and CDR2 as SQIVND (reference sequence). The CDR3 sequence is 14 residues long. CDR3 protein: CASSIIETDYRYTF. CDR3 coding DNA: TGTGCCAGTAGTATCATTGAGACCGACTATCGCTACACCTTC.

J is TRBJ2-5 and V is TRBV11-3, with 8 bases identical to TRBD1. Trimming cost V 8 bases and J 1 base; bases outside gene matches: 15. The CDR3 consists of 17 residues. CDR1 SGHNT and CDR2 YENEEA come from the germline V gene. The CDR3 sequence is CASSKHSSGTGQETQYF. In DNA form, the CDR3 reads TGTGCCAGCTCCAAACACAGCAGTGGGACAGGCCAAGAGACCCAGTACTTC.

CDR3 loop: CASSIPGQGNSPLHF. The CDR3 DNA sequence: TGTGCCAGCAGCATCCCGGGACAGGGGAATTCACCCCTCCACTTT. The rearrangement uses TRBV27 and TRBJ1-6; 10 nucleotides align to TRBD1. In germline, CDR1 is MNHEY, CDR2 SMNVEV (reference sequence). The trim removed 6 bases at V and 7 bases at J, leaving 6 bases unmatched. CDR3 length: 15 residues.

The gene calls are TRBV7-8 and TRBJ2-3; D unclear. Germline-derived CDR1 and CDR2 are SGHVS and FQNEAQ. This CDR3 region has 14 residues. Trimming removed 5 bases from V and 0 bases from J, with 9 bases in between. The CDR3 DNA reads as TGTGCCAGCAGCCTCTTCGTTAGCACAGATACGCAGTATTTT. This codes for CASSLFVSTDTQYF.

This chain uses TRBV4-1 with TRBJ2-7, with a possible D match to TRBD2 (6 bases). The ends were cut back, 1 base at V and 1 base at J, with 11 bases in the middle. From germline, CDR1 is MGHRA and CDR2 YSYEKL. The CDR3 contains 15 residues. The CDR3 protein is CASSQGYGGSYEQYF. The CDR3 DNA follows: TGCGCCAGCAGCCAAGGTTACGGGGGATCCTACGAGCAGTACTTC.

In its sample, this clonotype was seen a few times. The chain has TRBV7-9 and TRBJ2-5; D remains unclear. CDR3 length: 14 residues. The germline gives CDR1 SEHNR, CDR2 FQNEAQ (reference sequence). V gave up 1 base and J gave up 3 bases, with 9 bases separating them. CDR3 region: CASSLVRSEETQYF. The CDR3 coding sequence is TGTGCCAGCAGCTTAGTTCGGTCAGAAGAGACCCAGTACTTC. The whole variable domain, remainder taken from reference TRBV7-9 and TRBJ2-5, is DTGVSQNPRHKITKRGQNVTFRCDPISEHNRLYWYRQTLGQGPEFLTYFQNEAQLEKSRLLSDRFSAERPKGSFSTLEIQRTEQGDSAMYLCASSLVRSEETQYFGPGTRLLVL.

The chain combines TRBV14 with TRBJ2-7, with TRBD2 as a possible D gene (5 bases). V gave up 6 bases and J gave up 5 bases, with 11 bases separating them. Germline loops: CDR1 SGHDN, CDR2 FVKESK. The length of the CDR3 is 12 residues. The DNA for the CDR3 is TGTGCCAGCAGGGGGTATAGCGACGAGCAGTACGTC. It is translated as CASRGYSDEQYV.

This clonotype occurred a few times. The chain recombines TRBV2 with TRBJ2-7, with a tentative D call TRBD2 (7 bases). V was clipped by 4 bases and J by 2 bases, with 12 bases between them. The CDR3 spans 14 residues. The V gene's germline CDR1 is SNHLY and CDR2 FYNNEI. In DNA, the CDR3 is TGTGCCAGCAGTGTCTCGGGGGGCCCCTACGAGCAGTACTTC. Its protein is CASSVSGGPYEQYF.

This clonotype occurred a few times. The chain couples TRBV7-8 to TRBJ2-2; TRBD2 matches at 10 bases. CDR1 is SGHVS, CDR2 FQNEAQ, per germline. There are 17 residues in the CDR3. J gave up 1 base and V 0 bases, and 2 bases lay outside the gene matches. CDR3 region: CASSLALAGENTGELFF. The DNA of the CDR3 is TGTGCCAGCAGCTTAGCTCTAGCGGGGGAGAACACCGGGGAGCTGTTTTTT.

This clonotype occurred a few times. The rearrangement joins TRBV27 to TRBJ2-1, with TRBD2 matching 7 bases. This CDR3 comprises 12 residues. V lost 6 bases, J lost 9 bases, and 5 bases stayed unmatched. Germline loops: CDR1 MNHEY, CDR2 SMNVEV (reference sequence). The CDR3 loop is CASSPSGTEQFF. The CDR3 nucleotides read TGTGCCAGCAGCCCAAGCGGGACTGAGCAGTTCTTC.

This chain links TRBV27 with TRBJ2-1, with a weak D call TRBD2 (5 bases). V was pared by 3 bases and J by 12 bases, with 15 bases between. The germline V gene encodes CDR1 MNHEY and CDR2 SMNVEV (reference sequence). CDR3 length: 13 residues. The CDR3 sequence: CASSFTPLRGQFF. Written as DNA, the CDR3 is TGTGCCAGCAGTTTTACACCCCTCCGGGGGCAGTTCTTC.

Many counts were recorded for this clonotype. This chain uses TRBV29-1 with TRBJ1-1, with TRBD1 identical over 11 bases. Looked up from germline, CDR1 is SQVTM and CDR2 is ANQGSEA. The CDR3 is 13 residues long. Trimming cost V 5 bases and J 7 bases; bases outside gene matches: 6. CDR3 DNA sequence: TGCAGCGTTAAGGACAGGGGGCGAAGTGAAGCTTTCTTT. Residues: CSVKDRGRSEAFF.

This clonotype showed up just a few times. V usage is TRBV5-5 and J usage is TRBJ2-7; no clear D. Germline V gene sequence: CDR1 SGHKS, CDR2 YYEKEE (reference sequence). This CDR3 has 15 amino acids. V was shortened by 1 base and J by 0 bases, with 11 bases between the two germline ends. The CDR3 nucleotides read TGTGCCAGCAGCTTGTCCAGGTTGAGCTCCTACGAGCAGTACGTC. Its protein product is CASSLSRLSSYEQYV.

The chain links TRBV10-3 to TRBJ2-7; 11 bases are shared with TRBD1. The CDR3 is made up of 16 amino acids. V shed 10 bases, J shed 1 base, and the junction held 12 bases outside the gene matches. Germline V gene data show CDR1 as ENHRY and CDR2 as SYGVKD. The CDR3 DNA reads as TGTGCCACCAGGAGACCGGACAGGGGGCAGTCCTACGAGCAGTACGTC. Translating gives CATRRPDRGQSYEQYV.

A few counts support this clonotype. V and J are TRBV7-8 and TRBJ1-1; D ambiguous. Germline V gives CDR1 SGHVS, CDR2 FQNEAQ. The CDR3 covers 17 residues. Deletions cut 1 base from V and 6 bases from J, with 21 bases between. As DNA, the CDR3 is TGTGCCAGCAGCTTAGAGTATGTAGGCCCCCTGAGGGCTGAAGCTTTCTTT. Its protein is CASSLEYVGPLRAEAFF.

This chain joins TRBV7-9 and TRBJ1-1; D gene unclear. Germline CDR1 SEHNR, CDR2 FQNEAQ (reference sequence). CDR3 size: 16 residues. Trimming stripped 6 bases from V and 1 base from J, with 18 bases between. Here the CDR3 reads CASSSTDLSTNTEAFF. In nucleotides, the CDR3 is TGTGCCAGCAGTTCGACTGACCTTTCCACGAACACTGAAGCTTTCTTT.

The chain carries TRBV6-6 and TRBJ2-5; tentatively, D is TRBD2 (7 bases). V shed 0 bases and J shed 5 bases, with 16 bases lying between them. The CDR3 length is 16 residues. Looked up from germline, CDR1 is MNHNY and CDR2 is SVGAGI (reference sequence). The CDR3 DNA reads TGTGCCAGCAGTTACTCGAAGGAGGCGGGGGCGGAGACCCAGTACTTC. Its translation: CASSYSKEAGAETQYF.

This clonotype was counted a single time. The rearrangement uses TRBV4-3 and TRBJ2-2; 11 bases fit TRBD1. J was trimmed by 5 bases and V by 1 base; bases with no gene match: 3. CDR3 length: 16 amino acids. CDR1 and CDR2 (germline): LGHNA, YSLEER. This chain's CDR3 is CASSQGGQGETGELFF. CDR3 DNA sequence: TGCGCCAGCAGCCAAGGGGGACAGGGGGAGACCGGGGAGCTGTTTTTT.

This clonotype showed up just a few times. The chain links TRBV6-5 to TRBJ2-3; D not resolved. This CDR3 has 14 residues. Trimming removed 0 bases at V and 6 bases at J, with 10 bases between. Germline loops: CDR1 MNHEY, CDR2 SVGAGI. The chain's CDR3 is CASSYSGITDTQYF. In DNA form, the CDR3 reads TGTGCCAGCAGTTACTCGGGGATTACGGATACGCAGTATTTT.

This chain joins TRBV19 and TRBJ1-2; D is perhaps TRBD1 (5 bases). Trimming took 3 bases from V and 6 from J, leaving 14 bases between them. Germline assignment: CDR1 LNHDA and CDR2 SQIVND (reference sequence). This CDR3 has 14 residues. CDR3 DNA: TGTGCCAGTAGTATCCTCGGAGGGGCCGATGGCTACACCTTC. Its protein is CASSILGGADGYTF.

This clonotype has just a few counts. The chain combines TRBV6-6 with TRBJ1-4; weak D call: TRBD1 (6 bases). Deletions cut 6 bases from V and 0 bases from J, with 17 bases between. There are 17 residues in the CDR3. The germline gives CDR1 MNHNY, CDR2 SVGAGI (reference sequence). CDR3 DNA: TGTGCCAGCAGCCTACGGGGGGCTATAGCAACTAATGAAAAACTGTTTTTT. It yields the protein CASSLRGAIATNEKLFF.

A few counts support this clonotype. This chain's CDR3 is CASRHQSEQFF. The CDR3 DNA is TGTGCCAGCAGACACCAAAGTGAGCAGTTCTTC. This sequence joins TRBV5-6 and TRBJ2-1; D is uncertain. V dropped 5 bases and J dropped 9 bases, with 9 bases sitting between them. The CDR3 loop spans 11 amino acids. Germline V gene lookup returns CDR1 SGHDT and CDR2 YYEEEE.

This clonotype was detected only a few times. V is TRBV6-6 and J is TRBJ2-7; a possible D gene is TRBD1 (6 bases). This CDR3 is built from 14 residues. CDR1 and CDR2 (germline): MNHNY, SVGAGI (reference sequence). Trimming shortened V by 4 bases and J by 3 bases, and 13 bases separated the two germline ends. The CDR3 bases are TGTGCCAGCAGTTGGGGACATCAGGGCTACGAGCAGTACTTC. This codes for CASSWGHQGYEQYF.

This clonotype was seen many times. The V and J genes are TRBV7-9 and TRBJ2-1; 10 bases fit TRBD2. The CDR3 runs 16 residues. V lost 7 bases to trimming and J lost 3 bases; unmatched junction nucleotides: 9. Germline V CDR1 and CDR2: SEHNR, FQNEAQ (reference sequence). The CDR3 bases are TGTGCCAGCACCCAAGGGGGGACTAGCGTCTACAATGAGCAGTTCTTC. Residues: CASTQGGTSVYNEQFF.

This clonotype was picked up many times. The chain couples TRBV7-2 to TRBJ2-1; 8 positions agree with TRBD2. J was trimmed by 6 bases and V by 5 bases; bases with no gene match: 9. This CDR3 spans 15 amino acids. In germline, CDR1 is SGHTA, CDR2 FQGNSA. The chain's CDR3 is CASSIRSGGGNEQFF. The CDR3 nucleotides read TGTGCCAGCAGCATTCGGAGCGGGGGCGGCAATGAGCAGTTCTTC.

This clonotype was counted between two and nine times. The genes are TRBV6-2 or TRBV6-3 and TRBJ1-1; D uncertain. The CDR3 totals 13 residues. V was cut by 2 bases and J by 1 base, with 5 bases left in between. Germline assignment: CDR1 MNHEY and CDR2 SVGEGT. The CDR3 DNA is TGTGCCAGCAGTTACATGGCGAACACTGAAGCTTTCTTT. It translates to CASSYMANTEAFF.

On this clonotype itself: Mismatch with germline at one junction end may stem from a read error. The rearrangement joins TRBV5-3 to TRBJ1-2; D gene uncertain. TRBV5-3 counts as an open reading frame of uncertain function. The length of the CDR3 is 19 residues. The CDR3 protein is CASSFNRVGFTGANYGYTF. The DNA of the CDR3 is TGTGCCAGCAGCTTCAACCGGGTGGGGTTCACCGGAGCTAACTATGGCTACACCTTC.

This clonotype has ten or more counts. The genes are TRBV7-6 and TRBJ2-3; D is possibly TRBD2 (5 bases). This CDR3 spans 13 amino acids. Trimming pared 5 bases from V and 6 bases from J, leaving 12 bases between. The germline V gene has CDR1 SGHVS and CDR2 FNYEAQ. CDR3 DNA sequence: TGTGCCAGCAGCCAACGACTAAAGGATACGCAGTATTTT. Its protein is CASSQRLKDTQYF.